This TCR beta chain derives from a study of CD8+ T cells in alopecia areata. There are 13 residues in the CDR3. V was clipped by 0 bases and J by 10 bases, with 10 bases between them. Germline loops: CDR1 SGDLS, CDR2 YYNGEE. Extracted from the samples, RNA was reverse transcribed into cDNA to serve as the sequencing template. Assay: immunoSEQ multiplex PCR; the TCRdb copy retains only in-frame clones and omits some. Among 100,000 to 140,000 clones, over 80% were seen once, and the ten largest hold around a quarter. Stated treatment: oral pan-JAK inhibitor, 5-10 mg twice daily. The source material was CD8+ T cells sorted from blood, sampled at week 24, from a patient treated with tofacitinib. The source of this sequence is a human donor with alopecia areata. V and J are TRBV9 and TRBJ1-4; D gene ambiguous. DNA for the CDR3: TGTGCCAGCAGCGTAGCTACCGAAGGAAAACTGTTTTTT. This gives the protein CASSVATEGKLFF.